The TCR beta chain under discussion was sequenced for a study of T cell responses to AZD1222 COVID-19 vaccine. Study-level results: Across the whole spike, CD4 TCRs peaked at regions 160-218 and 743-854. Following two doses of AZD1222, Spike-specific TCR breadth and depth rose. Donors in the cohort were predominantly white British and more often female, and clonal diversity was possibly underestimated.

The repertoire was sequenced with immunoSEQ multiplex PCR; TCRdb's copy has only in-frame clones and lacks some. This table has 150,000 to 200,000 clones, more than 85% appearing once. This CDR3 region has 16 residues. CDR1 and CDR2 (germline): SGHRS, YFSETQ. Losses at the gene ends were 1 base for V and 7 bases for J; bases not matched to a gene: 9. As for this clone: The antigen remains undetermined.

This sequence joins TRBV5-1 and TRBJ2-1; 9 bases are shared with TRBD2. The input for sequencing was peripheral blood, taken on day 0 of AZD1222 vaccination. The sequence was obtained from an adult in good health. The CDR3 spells CASSLPRGLAANEQFF. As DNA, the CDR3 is TGCGCCAGCAGCTTGCCGCGGGGACTAGCTGCGAATGAGCAGTTCTTC.